This TCR beta chain was obtained from a study of T cells after yellow fever vaccination. Findings and limits, study-wide: By day 5 rather than day 15, the secondary response had peaked, though it was weaker.

TCRdb redid the calling of the 5' RACE reads with MiXCR, one entry per CDR3 protein. The data show about 510,000 distinct CDR3 sequences, with about a fifth seen just once and about 17% held by the top ten. CDR1 and CDR2 from the germline V gene are SEHNR and FQNEAQ (reference sequence). Germline trimming cut 3 bases from V and 6 bases from J; bases unmatched to any gene: 11. The CDR3 totals 16 residues. A remark on this clonotype: Its antigen is as yet unknown.

The chain links TRBV7-9 to TRBJ2-4; 7 positions agree with TRBD2. The sample was PBMCs, taken roughly 23 days after the first yellow fever vaccination. The TCR comes from a man aged 18 to 30 who received the YFV17D yellow fever vaccine. The CDR3 nucleotides are TGTGCCAGCAGCTTTGCAGAATCCTTAGCGGGAAACATTCAGTACTTC. Amino acid sequence: CASSFAESLAGNIQYF.